A single sample is the source of the 11 T cell receptor beta chains below, sequenced in a study of CXCR3-negative and CXCR3-positive naive CD8 T cells. These TCRs' antigens remain unknown. Study-wide results and limits: In CXCR3-positive naive cells, the TRB CDR3s were more hydrophobic than in CXCR3-negative naive cells.

Carrying UMI labels, the TRB cDNA libraries were prepared through 5' RACE. TCRdb re-analyzed the 5' RACE reads; it lists each CDR3 protein once, without DNA. The sample's table shows some 140,000 distinct CDR3 sequences. Sequenced material: naive CXCR3+ CD8+ T cells from blood. Subset defined: CD45RO-CCR7+CD27+CD95- naive CD8+ T cells expressing CXCR3 (TNR3+). Receptor source: a human donor in good health. Some clones in this sample may be carry-over from other donors' samples.

The genes are TRBV9 and TRBJ2-7; TCRdb calls TRBD1, which cannot be checked without DNA. CDR3 length: 14 residues. The germline V gene has CDR1 SGDLS and CDR2 YYNGEE. CDR3 in amino acids: CASSLTGGTYEQYF.

The V and J genes are TRBV5-1 and TRBJ2-7; with no DNA, the TCRdb D assignment of TRBD1 cannot be verified. There are 15 residues in the CDR3. Germline lookup yields CDR1 SGHRS and CDR2 YFSETQ. CDR3 sequence reads: CASSPVGGLSYEQYF.

V and J are TRBV29-1 and TRBJ1-4. CDR3 length: 13 amino acids. From germline, CDR1 is SQVTM and CDR2 ANQGSEA. The CDR3 loop is CSARTAYNEKLFF.

The rearrangement joins TRBV20-1 to TRBJ2-1; with no DNA, the TCRdb D assignment of TRBD1 cannot be verified. Germline values: CDR1 DFQATT, CDR2 SNEGSKA (reference sequence). CDR3 length: 15 amino acids. CDR3: CSARDRDRPYNEQFF.

The gene calls are TRBV5-5 and TRBJ2-3. Germline CDR1 reads SGHKS; CDR2 reads YYEKEE (reference sequence). This CDR3 is built from 15 residues. CDR3 sequence: CASSLYSPRTDTQYF.

This chain connects TRBV21-1 to TRBJ2-4. TRBV21-1 is a known pseudogene. The CDR3 extends over 12 amino acids. The CDR3 loop is CASTWTENIQYF.

J is TRBJ2-3 and V is TRBV5-1. The germline V gene encodes CDR1 SGHRS and CDR2 YFSETQ. The CDR3 consists of 14 residues. CDR3 sequence: CASSFDGYTDTQYF.

The chain recombines TRBV27 with TRBJ2-7; TCRdb's D call of TRBD2 is untestable without DNA. The CDR3 length is 15 residues. Germline CDR1 and CDR2: MNHEY and SMNVEV (reference sequence). This chain's CDR3 is CASSLQAGSSYEQYF.

The chain recombines TRBV7-6 with TRBJ2-7; the D gene TCRdb calls, TRBD1, cannot be checked with no DNA. Germline V gene data show CDR1 as SGHVS and CDR2 as FNYEAQ. This CDR3 region has 16 residues. CDR3 residues: CASSPGQGPPINEQYF.

This CDR3 reads CASRGQGNNEQFF. The V call is TRBV4-1, the J call TRBJ2-1; with no DNA, the TCRdb D assignment of TRBD1 cannot be verified. Germline V CDR1 and CDR2: MGHRA, YSYEKL. This CDR3 is 13 amino acids long.

The chain couples TRBV12-3 or TRBV12-4 to TRBJ2-3; TCRdb lists TRBD1, though no DNA is available to test this call. This CDR3 has 16 residues. CDR3 loop: CASSFGTGTFTDTQYF.